In its sample, the clone carrying this T cell receptor beta chain was seen many times. Its antigen remains unidentified. The source of the sample is a study of T-cell memory formation after mild COVID-19. Study-level findings and limits: Later expanders leaned toward CD4+, whereas clones contracting from day 15 to 85 were balanced CD4/CD8. That cross-reactive memory joined was suggested by some responding clones appearing in pre-infection memory. Largely, contracting CD4+ clones fell within CM and EM, and contracting CD8+ clones within EMRA. Clones from the second wave (peaking day 37) had unconfirmed SARS-CoV-2 specificity.

TCRdb reprocessed the 5' RACE reads via MiXCR and lists one record per CDR3 protein. Seen here are 250,000 or so distinct CDR3 sequences, roughly 10% observed once, and the top ten hold roughly 21%. The CDR3 contains 15 residues. The V end lost 2 bases, the J end lost 7 bases, and 20 bases lay between the germline ends. Germline lookup yields CDR1 DFQATT and CDR2 SNEGSKA (reference sequence). The source is a man between 18 and 29 years old who had mild COVID-19 (a few samples of this study predate the infection). Cell type and time point are not known. The chain is built from TRBV20-1 and TRBJ2-5; D is possibly TRBD2 (5 bases). Sequenced input: PBMCs or a T cell subset sorted from them (not recorded which). The CDR3 DNA reads as TGCAGTGCTAGATCTCCTAGCTCTCGATCTGGGACCCAGTACTTC. Its protein is CSARSPSSRSGTQYF.